A selection of T cell receptor beta chains follows, all from one sample in a study of cytomegalovirus exposure and HLA in healthy donors. The table came from immunoSEQ multiplex PCR; TCRdb's copy has only in-frame clones and leaves some out. Of 110,000 to 150,000 clones in the sample, about 70% were seen once. The sequenced material came from PBMCs. These receptors originate from a man aged 60 to 69 in good health and CMV-seronegative. Both conserved end residues are part of each CDR3.

TRBV30	TRBJ2-3	13	CAWSLGGTDTQYF
TRBV12-5	TRBJ1-5	15	CASGFGAGVGQPQHF
TRBV9	TRBJ2-3	15	CASSVTSGTTDTQYF
TRBV30	TRBJ1-5	16	CAWSSFRGAGNQPQHF
TRBV27	TRBJ1-2	16	CASSFRTGATNYGYTF
TRBV2	TRBJ2-7	13	CASRPRASYEQYF
TRBV11-2	TRBJ1-3	15	CASSLPGTGGNTIYF
TRBV27	TRBJ2-7	14	CASRGFSETYEQYF
TRBV7-7	TRBJ2-7	13	CASSSDRGDEQYF
TRBV7-3	TRBJ2-5	14	CASSIQGGGETQYF
TRBV9	TRBJ1-1	15	CASSATGEGRTEAFF
TRBV7-8	TRBJ2-1	17	CASSSGLAVSSYNEQFF
TRBV28	TRBJ2-3	18	CASSLWGAGGEGTDTQYF
TRBV30	TRBJ2-2	14	CAWSRGQNTGELFF